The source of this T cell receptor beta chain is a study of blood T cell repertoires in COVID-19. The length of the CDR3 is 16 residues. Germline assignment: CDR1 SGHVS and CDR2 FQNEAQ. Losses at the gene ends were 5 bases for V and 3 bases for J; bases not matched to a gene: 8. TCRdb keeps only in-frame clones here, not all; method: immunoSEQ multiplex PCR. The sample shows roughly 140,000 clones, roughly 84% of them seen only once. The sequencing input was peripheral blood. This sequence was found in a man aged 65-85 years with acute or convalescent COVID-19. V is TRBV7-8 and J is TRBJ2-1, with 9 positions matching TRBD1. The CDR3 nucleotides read TGTGCCAGCAGCCTACAGGGACAGGGAGGCTACAATGAGCAGTTCTTC. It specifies CASSLQGQGGYNEQFF.